The source of this T cell receptor beta chain is a study of blood T cell repertoires in COVID-19. Only in-frame clones appear in the TCRdb table, and some are missing; sequencing was by immunoSEQ multiplex PCR. The sample holds a few hundred thousand clones, more than 75% seen once. This clone was observed once. The sequence derives from a man in his forties with active or convalescent COVID-19. The sample comprised peripheral blood.

This chain's CDR3 is CASSYGTAYNEQFF. The CDR3 nucleotides are TGTGCCAGCAGTTACGGGACAGCATATAATGAGCAGTTCTTC. The chain is built from TRBV6-5 and TRBJ2-1; 7 bases align to TRBD1. The CDR3 spans 14 residues. Germline assignment: CDR1 MNHEY and CDR2 SVGAGI. The V segment lost 2 bases and the J segment 7 bases; nucleotides outside the gene matches: 5.